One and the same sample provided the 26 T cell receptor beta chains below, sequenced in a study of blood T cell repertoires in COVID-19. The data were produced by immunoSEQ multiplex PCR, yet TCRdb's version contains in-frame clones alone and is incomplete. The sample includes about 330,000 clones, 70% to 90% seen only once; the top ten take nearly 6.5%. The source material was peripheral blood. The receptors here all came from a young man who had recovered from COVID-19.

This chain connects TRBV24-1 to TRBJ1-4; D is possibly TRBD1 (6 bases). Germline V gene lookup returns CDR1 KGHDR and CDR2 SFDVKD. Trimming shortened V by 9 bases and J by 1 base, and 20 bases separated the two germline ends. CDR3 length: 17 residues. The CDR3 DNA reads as TGTGCCACCCAACACACGGCAGCAGGGGTAACTAATGAAAAACTGTTTTTT. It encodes CATQHTAAGVTNEKLFF.

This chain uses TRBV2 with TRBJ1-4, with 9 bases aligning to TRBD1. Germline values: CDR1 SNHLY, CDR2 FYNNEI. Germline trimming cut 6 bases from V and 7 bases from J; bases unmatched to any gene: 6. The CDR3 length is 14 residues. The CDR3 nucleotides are TGTGCCAGCAGCGGACAGGGGAAGAGTGAAAAACTGTTTTTT. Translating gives CASSGQGKSEKLFF.

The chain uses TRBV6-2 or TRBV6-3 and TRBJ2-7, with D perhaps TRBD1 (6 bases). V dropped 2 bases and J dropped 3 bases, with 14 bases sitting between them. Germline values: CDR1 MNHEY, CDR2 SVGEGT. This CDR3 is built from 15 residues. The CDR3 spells CASSYPKDSDYEQYF. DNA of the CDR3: TGTGCCAGCAGTTACCCAAAGGACAGTGACTACGAGCAGTACTTC.

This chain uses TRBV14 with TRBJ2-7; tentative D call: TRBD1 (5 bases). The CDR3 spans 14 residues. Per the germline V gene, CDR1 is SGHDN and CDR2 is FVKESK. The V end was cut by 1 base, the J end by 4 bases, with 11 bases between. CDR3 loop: CASSQGSRTYEQYF. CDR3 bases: TGTGCCAGCAGCCAAGGTAGTAGGACATACGAGCAGTACTTC.

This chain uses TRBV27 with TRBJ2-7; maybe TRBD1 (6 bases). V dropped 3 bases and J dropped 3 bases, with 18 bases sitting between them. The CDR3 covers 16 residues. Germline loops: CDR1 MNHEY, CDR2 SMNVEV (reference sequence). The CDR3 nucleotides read TGTGCCAGCAGTTTTTCCCGACAGGTGATCTTCTACGAGCAGTACTTC. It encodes CASSFSRQVIFYEQYF.

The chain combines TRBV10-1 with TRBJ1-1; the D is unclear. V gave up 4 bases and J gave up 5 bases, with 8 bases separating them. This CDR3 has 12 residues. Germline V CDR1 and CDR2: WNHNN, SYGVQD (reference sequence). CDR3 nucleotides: TGCGCCAGCAGTGGACAAATGACTGAAGCTTTCTTT. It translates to CASSGQMTEAFF.

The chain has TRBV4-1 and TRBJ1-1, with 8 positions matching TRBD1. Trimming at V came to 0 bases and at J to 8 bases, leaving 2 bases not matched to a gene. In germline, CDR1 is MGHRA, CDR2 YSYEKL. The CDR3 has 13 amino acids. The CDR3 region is CASSQDRDREAFF. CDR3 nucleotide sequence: TGCGCCAGCAGCCAAGATCGGGACAGGGAAGCTTTCTTT.

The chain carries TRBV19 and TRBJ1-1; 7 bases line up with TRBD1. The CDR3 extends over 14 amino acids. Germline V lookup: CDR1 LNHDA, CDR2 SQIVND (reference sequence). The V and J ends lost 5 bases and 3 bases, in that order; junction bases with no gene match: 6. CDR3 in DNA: TGTGCCAGTAGTGCAGGGGGTTGGGACACTGAAGCTTTCTTT. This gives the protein CASSAGGWDTEAFF.

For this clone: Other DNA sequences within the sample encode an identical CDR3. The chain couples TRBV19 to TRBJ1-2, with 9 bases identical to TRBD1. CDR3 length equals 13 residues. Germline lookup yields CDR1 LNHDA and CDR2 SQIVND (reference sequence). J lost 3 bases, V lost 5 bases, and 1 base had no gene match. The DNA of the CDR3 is TGTGCCAGTAGTCGACAGGGGGACTATGGCTACACCTTC. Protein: CASSRQGDYGYTF. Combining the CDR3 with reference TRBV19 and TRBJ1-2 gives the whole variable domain DGGITQSPKYLFRKEGQNVTLSCEQNLNHDAMYWYRQDPGQGLRLIYYSQIVNDFQKGDIAEGYSVSREKKESFPLTVTSAQKNPTAFYLCASSRQGDYGYTFGSGTRLTVV.

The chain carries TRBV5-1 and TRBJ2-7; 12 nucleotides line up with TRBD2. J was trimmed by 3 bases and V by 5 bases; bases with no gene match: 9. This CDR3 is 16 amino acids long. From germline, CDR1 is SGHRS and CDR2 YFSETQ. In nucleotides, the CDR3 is TGCGCCAGCAGGGTGACTAGCGGGGGCCAAGTCTACGAGCAGTACTTC. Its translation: CASRVTSGGQVYEQYF.

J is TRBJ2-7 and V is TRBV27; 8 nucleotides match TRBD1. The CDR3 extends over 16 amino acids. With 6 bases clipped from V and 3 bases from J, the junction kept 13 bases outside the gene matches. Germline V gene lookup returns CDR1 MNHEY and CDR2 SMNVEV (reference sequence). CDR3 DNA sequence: TGTGCCAGCAGCTGGGGGATCGGGACAGGCGGCTACGAGCAGTACTTC. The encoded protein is CASSWGIGTGGYEQYF.

DNA for the CDR3: TGTGCCAGCAGTTACGGGACTCTATCTGCTCTTGAGACCTTC. Protein sequence: CASSYGTLSALETF. The rearrangement links TRBV6-5 to TRBJ1-2, with a tentative D call TRBD1 (5 bases). Germline-derived CDR1 and CDR2 are MNHEY and SVGAGI. Trimming cost V 2 bases and J 14 bases, with 21 bases left between them. The CDR3 is 14 amino acids.

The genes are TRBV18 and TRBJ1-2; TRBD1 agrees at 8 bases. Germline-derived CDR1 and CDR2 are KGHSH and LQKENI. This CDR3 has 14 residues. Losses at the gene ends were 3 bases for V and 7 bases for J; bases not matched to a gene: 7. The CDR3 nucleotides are TGTGCCAGCTCACCGACAGGGGACGCAGCTGGCTACACCTTC. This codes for CASSPTGDAAGYTF.

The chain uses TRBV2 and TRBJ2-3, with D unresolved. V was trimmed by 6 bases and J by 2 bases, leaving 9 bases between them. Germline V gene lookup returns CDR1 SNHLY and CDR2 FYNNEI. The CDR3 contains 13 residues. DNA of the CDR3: TGTGCCAGCAGCCTTGCTAACACAGATACGCAGTATTTT. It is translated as CASSLANTDTQYF.

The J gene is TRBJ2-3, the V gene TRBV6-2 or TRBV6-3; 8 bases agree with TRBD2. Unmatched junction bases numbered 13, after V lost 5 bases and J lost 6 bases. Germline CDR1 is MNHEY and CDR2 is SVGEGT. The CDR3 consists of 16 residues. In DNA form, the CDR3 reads TGTGCCAGCAGTAGCCGTCTCGGGGGGGTCGAGGATACGCAGTATTTT. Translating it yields CASSSRLGGVEDTQYF.

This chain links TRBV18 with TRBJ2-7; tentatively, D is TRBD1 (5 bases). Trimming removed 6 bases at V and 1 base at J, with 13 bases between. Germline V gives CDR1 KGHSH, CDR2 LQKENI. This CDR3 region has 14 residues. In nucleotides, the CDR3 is TGTGCCAGCTCGCCCCAGCAGGGTTCCTACGAGCAGTACTTC. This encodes CASSPQQGSYEQYF.

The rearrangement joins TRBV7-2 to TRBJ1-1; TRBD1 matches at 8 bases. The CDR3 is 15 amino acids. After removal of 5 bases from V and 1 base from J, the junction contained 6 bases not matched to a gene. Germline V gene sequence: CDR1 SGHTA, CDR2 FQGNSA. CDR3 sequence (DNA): TGTGCCAGCAGCCTCCAGGGGGCTTCGAACACTGAAGCTTTCTTT. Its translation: CASSLQGASNTEAFF.

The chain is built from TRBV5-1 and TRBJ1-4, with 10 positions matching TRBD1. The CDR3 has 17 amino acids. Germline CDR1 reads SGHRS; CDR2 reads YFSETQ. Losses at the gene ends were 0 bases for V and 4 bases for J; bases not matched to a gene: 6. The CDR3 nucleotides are TGCGCCAGCAGCTTGGGACAGGGGGCCGTCGGTAATGAAAAACTGTTTTTT. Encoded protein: CASSLGQGAVGNEKLFF.

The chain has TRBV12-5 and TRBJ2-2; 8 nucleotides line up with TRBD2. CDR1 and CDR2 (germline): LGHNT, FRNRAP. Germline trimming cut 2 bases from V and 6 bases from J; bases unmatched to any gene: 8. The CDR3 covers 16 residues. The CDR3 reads CASGLRSGGQSGELFF. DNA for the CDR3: TGTGCTAGTGGTTTGAGGTCGGGGGGGCAATCCGGGGAGCTGTTTTTT.

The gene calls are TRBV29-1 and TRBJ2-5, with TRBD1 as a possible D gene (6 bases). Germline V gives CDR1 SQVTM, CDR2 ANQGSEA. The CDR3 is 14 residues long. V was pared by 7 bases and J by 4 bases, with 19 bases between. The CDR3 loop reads CSANTQGWGETQYF. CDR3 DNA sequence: TGCAGCGCCAATACACAGGGTTGGGGAGAGACCCAGTACTTC.

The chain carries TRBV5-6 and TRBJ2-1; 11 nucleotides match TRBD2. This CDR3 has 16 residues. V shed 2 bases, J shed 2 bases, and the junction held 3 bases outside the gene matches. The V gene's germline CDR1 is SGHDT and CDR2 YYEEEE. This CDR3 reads CASSFSSGGPYNEQFF. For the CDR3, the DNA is TGTGCCAGCAGCTTTTCTAGCGGGGGGCCCTACAATGAGCAGTTCTTC. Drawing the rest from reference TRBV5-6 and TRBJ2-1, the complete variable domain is DAGVTQSPTHLIKTRGQQVTLRCSPKSGHDTVSWYQQALGQGPQFIFQYYEEEERQRGNFPDRFSGHQFPNYSSELNVNALLLGDSALYLCASSFSSGGPYNEQFFGPGTRLTVL.

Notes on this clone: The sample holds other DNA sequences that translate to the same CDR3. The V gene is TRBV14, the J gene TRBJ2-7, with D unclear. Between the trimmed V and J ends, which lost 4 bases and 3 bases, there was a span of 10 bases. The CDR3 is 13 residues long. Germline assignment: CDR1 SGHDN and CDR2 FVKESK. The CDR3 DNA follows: TGTGCCAGCAGCCTAACCGGCGGCTACGAGCAGTACTTC. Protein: CASSLTGGYEQYF.

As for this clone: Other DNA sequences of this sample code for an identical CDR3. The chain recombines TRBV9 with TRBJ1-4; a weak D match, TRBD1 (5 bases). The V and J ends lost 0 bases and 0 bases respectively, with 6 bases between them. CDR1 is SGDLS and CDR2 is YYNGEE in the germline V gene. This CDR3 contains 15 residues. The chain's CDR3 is CASSVGGATNEKLFF. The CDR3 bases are TGTGCCAGCAGCGTAGGGGGGGCAACTAATGAAAAACTGTTTTTT.

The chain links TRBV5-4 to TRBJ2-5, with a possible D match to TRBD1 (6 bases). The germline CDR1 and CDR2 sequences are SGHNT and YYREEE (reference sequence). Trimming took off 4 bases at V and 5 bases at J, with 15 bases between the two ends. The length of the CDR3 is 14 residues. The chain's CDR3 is CASSARGREETQYF. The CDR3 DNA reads TGTGCCAGCAGCGCCAGGGGCAGAGAGGAGACCCAGTACTTC.

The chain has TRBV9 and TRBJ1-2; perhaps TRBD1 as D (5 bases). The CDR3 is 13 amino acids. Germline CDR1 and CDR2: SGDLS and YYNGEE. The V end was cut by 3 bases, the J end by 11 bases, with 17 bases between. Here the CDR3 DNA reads TGTGCCAGCAGCGCCCCGGGGGAGAGTTGGTACACCTTC. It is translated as CASSAPGESWYTF.

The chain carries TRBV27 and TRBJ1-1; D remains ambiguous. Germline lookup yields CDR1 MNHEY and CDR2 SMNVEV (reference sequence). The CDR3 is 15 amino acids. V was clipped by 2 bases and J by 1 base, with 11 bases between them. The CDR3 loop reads CASSLGGLGNTEAFF. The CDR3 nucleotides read TGTGCCAGCAGTTTAGGAGGGCTGGGGAACACTGAAGCTTTCTTT.